The 16 T cell receptor beta chains given below trace back to one sample, sequenced in a study of cytomegalovirus exposure and HLA in healthy donors. Primers: 60 Vbeta forward and 13 Jbeta reverse. Measured with immunoSEQ multiplex PCR; TCRdb has only the in-frame clones, and not every one. The sample lists about 180,000 clones; around 80% were seen once. The sample taken for sequencing was PBMCs. Source of these receptors: a woman in her forties in good health and CMV-seronegative.

The CDR3 DNA follows: TGTGCCAGTAGTATTACCACAGGGGCGGTTCCCACTGAAGCTTTCTTT. Its translation is CASSITTGAVPTEAFF. V and J are TRBV19 and TRBJ1-1; 7 bases are shared with TRBD1. CDR3 length: 16 amino acids. CDR1 LNHDA and CDR2 SQIVND come from the germline V gene (reference sequence). After removal of 3 bases from V and 4 bases from J, the junction contained 11 bases not matched to a gene.

The gene calls are TRBV15 and TRBJ2-1; 12 bases agree with TRBD2. Losses at the gene ends were 2 bases for V and 10 bases for J; bases not matched to a gene: 6. Per germline, CDR1 LNHNV and CDR2 YYDKDF (reference sequence). This CDR3 is 15 amino acids long. DNA of the CDR3: TGTGCCACCAGCAGACAGACTAGCGGGAGTAACGAGCAGTTCTTC. This encodes CATSRQTSGSNEQFF.

This chain uses TRBV5-6 with TRBJ1-2; D uncertain. The germline V gene has CDR1 SGHDT and CDR2 YYEEEE. This CDR3 is 14 amino acids long. Trimming stripped 0 bases from V and 4 bases from J, with 10 bases between. CDR3 bases: TGTGCCAGCAGCTTGGTTCGGGATTTCTATGGCTACACCTTC. Its protein product is CASSLVRDFYGYTF.

This clone was counted only a few times. The chain carries TRBV2 and TRBJ1-3; 9 nucleotides match TRBD1. Per the germline V gene, CDR1 is SNHLY and CDR2 is FYNNEI. The CDR3 loop spans 14 amino acids. The V segment lost 4 bases and the J segment 5 bases; nucleotides outside the gene matches: 3. The CDR3 bases are TGTGCCAGCAGTGTGGACAGGGGACGAAACACCATATATTTT. It is translated as CASSVDRGRNTIYF.

The chain couples TRBV9 to TRBJ2-5; a weak D match, TRBD2 (7 bases). V lost 4 bases and J 5 bases, leaving 21 bases between the germline ends. The CDR3 extends over 16 amino acids. Germline V gene lookup returns CDR1 SGDLS and CDR2 YYNGEE. The CDR3 DNA follows: TGTGCCAGCAGCCTTAGTTTTGGGGGGGCAGGTGAGACCCAGTACTTC. Translating gives CASSLSFGGAGETQYF.

The chain is built from TRBV5-1 and TRBJ2-7; TRBD2 matches at 15 bases. The CDR3 covers 18 residues. Per the germline V gene, CDR1 is SGHRS and CDR2 is YFSETQ. Trimming took 3 bases from V and 0 from J; bases not matched to a gene: 7. CDR3 sequence: CASSSGLAGGRSSYEQYF. In DNA, the CDR3 is TGCGCCAGCAGCTCGGGACTAGCGGGGGGCCGTAGCTCCTACGAGCAGTACTTC. Variable domain in full (rest from reference TRBV5-1 and TRBJ2-7): KAGVTQTPRYLIKTRGQQVTLSCSPISGHRSVSWYQQTPGQGLQFLFEYFSETQRNKGNFPGRFSGRQFSNSRSEMNVSTLELGDSALYLCASSSGLAGGRSSYEQYFGPGTRLTVT.

A remark on this clone: Compared with germline, one end of the junction differs, possibly owing to a read error. The rearrangement joins TRBV7-7 to TRBJ1-4; TRBD1 matches 9 bases. Germline CDR1 SSHAT, CDR2 FNYEAQ (reference sequence). This CDR3 region has 14 residues. CDR3 nucleotides: TGTGCTAGCAGCCGGGGACAGGGATTTGAAAAACTGTTTTTT. This sequence encodes CASSRGQGFEKLFF. Together with reference TRBV7-7 and TRBJ1-4, the CDR3 gives the full variable domain: GAGVSQSPRYKVTKRGQDVTLRCDPISSHATLYWYQQALGQGPEFLTYFNYEAQPDKSGLPSDRFSAERPEGSISTLTIQRTEQRDSAMYRCASSRGQGFEKLFFGSGTQLSVL.

This clone is a singleton in its sample. The gene calls are TRBV28 and TRBJ1-6; no firm D call. The germline V and J ends were trimmed by 5 bases and 7 bases, with 18 bases remaining between them. Per germline, CDR1 MDHEN and CDR2 SYDVKM. The CDR3 is made up of 16 amino acids. CDR3 nucleotide sequence: TGTGCCAGCAGTCCAATCGGGAGAGAGGCCAATTCACCCCTCCACTTT. Its protein is CASSPIGREANSPLHF.

This chain joins TRBV19 and TRBJ2-7; maybe TRBD1 (6 bases). Trimming took 3 bases from V and 2 from J, leaving 23 bases between them. The CDR3 is made up of 18 amino acids. CDR1 and CDR2 (germline): LNHDA, SQIVND (reference sequence). CDR3 coding DNA: TGTGCCAGTAGTATTAGCCAGGGGTCCGGGACCCTCGCCTACGAGCAGTACTTC. Amino acids: CASSISQGSGTLAYEQYF.

This clone occurred a few times. V usage is TRBV12-2 and J usage is TRBJ1-4; the table names TRBD1, a call not compared with the DNA. TRBV12-2 is a documented pseudogene. The CDR3 is 19 residues long. CDR3 in amino acids: CASRFKSTGGLFTNEKLFF. The CDR3 nucleotides are TGTGCAAGTCGCTTTAAAAGTACAGGGGGCCTTTTTACTAATGAAAAACTGTTTTTT.

With regard to this clone: The same CDR3 can be traced to other DNA sequences in this sample. The rearrangement uses TRBV7-9 and TRBJ2-7, with D perhaps matching TRBD2 (5 bases). Germline V gene sequence: CDR1 SEHNR, CDR2 FQNEAQ (reference sequence). The CDR3 has 13 amino acids. Trimming took 5 bases from V and 2 from J, leaving 10 bases between them. The CDR3 reads CASSPPGTYEQYF. CDR3 DNA sequence: TGTGCCAGCAGCCCTCCGGGGACCTACGAGCAGTACTTC.

The gene calls are TRBV9 and TRBJ1-6, with D unresolved. Between the trimmed V and J ends, which lost 3 bases and 6 bases, there was a span of 4 bases. Germline V CDR1 and CDR2: SGDLS, YYNGEE. This CDR3 has 12 amino acids. The CDR3 DNA reads as TGTGCCAGCAGCGCCTTTAATTCACCCCTCCACTTT. Amino acids: CASSAFNSPLHF.

With respect to this clone: Compared with germline, one end of the junction differs, possibly owing to a read error. This chain connects TRBV27 to TRBJ2-7, with D possibly TRBD1 on 6 matching bases. This CDR3 has 16 amino acids. Germline V gene sequence: CDR1 MNHEY, CDR2 SMNVEV (reference sequence). The CDR3 DNA follows: TGTGTCAGCAGTTTATCGCACTTACTCTTAGGGGGCGAGCAGTACTTC. The encoded protein is CVSSLSHLLLGGEQYF.

The J gene is TRBJ2-2, the V gene TRBV10-2; D ambiguous. Trimming removed 0 bases at V and 6 bases at J, with 8 bases between. The CDR3 length is 14 residues. The germline gives CDR1 WSHSY, CDR2 SAAADI. The CDR3 loop is CASSESRLPGELFF. The CDR3 DNA follows: TGCGCCAGCAGTGAGTCACGGTTGCCCGGGGAGCTGTTTTTT.

The chain is built from TRBV19 and TRBJ2-7; a weak D match, TRBD2 (5 bases). The CDR3 runs 13 residues. V gave up 5 bases and J gave up 1 base, with 9 bases separating them. Germline CDR1 reads LNHDA; CDR2 reads SQIVND (reference sequence). CDR3 residues: CASSAGRSYEQYF. The CDR3 nucleotides are TGTGCCAGTAGTGCGGGTAGATCCTACGAGCAGTACTTC.

The chain uses TRBV6-6 and TRBJ2-1, with D possibly matching TRBD2 (5 bases). CDR1 is MNHNY and CDR2 is SVGAGI in the germline V gene (reference sequence). V lost 4 bases and J lost 7, with 20 bases in between. The CDR3 is made up of 16 amino acids. CDR3 loop: CASSCSRGSMGNEQFF. For the CDR3, the DNA is TGTGCCAGCAGTTGCTCGAGAGGGAGCATGGGGAATGAGCAGTTCTTC.